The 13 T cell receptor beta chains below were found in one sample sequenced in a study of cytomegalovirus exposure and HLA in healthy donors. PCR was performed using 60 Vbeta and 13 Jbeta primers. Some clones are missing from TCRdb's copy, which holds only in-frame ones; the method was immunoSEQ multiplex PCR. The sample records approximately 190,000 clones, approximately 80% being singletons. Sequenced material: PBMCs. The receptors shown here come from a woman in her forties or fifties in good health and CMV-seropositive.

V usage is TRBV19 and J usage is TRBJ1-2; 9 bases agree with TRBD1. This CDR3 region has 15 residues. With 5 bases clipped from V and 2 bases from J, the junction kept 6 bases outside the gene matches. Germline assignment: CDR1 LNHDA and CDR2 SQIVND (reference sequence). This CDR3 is CASSGPGQGNYGYTF. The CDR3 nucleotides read TGTGCCAGTAGTGGGCCTGGACAGGGGAACTATGGCTACACCTTC.

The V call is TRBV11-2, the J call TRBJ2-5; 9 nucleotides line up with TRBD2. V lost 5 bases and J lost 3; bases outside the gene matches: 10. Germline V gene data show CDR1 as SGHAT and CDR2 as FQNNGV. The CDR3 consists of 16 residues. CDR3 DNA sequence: TGTGCCAGCAGCCCTAGGTTAGCGGGGGCTGAAGAGACCCAGTACTTC. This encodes CASSPRLAGAEETQYF.

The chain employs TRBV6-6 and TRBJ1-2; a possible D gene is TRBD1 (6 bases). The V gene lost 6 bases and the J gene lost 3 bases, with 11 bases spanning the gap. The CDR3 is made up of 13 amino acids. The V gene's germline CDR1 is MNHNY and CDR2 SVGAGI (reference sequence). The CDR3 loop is CASRRQADYGYTF. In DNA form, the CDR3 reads TGTGCCAGCAGACGACAGGCCGACTATGGCTACACCTTC.

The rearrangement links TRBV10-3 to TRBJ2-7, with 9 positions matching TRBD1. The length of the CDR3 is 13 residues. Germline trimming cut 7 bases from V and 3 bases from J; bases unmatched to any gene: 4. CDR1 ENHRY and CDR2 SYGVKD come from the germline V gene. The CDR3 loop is CAITPGQGYEQYF. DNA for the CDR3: TGTGCCATCACTCCGGGACAGGGCTACGAGCAGTACTTC.

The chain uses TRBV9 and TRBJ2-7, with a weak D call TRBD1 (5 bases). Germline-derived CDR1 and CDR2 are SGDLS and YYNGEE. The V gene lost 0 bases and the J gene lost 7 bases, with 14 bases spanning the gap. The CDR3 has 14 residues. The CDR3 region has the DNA TGTGCCAGCAGCGTAGTCAGCCAGGGAACGGAGCAGTACTTC. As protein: CASSVVSQGTEQYF.

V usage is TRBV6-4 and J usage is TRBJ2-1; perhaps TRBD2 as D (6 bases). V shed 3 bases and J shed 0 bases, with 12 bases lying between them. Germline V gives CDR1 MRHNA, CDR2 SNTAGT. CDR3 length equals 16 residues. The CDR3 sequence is CASSEGGGGSYNEQFF. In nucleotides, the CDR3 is TGTGCCAGCAGTGAGGGGGGTGGTGGCTCCTACAATGAGCAGTTCTTC.

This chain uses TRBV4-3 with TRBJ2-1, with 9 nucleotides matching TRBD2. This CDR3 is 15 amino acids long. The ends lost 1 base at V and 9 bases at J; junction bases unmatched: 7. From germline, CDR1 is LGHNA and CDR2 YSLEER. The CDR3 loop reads CASSQVRRGGVEQFF. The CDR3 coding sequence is TGCGCCAGCAGCCAAGTGCGGCGGGGGGGCGTTGAGCAGTTCTTC.

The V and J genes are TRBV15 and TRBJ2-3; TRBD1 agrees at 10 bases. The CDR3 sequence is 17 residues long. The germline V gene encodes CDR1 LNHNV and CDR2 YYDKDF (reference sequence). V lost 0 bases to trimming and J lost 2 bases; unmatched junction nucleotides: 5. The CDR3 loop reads CATSRDGQGGVTDTQYF. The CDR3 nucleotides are TGTGCCACCAGCAGAGATGGACAGGGGGGCGTCACAGATACGCAGTATTTT.

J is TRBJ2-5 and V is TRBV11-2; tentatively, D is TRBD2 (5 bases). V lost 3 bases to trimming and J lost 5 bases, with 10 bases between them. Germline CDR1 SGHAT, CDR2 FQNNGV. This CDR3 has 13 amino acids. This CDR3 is CASSFERDETQYF. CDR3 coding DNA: TGTGCCAGCAGCTTCGAACGGGATGAGACCCAGTACTTC.

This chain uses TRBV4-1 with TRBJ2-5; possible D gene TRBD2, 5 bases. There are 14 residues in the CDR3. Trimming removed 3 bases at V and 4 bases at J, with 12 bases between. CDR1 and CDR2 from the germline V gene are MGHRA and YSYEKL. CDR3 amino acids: CASSHNSAGETQYF. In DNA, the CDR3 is TGCGCCAGCAGCCATAATTCGGCGGGAGAGACCCAGTACTTC.

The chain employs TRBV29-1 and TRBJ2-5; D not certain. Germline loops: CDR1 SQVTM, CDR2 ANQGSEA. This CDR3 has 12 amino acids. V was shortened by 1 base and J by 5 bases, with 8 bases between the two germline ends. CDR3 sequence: CSVEVGTETQYF. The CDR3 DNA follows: TGCAGCGTTGAAGTCGGTACGGAGACCCAGTACTTC.

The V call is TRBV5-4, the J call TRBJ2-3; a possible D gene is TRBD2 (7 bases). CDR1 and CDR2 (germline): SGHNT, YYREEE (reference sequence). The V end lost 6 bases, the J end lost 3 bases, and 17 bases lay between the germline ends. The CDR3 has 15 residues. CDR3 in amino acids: CASTWGGGGTDTQYF. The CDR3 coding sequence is TGTGCCAGCACCTGGGGCGGGGGCGGGACAGATACGCAGTATTTT.

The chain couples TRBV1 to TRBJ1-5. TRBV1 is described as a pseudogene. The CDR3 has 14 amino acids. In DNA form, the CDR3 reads TGCACCAGCAGCCAAGAGCGGTGCAATCAGCCCCAGCATTTT. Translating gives CTSSQERCNQPQHF.